The T cell receptor (beta chain) under discussion was sequenced for a study of CDR3 diversity in severe acne. The sample holds many counts of this clonotype. TCRdb called the PCR reads again in MiXCR, with one record for every CDR3 protein. Of about 84,000 distinct CDR3 sequences in the sample, approximately 51% are singletons; the top ten hold over 11%. Sequencing was done on a sample of blood. The clonotype originates from a male donor in good health, without acne.

CDR3 sequence reads: CASSQTREFGANVLTF. The DNA for the CDR3 is TGTGCCAGCTCTCAAACGCGGGAGTTTGGGGCCAACGTCCTGACTTTC. V usage is TRBV18 and J usage is TRBJ2-6; TRBD2 matches at 7 bases. Trimming cost V 6 bases and J 3 bases; bases outside gene matches: 8. The germline CDR1 and CDR2 sequences are KGHSH and LQKENI. The CDR3 totals 16 residues.